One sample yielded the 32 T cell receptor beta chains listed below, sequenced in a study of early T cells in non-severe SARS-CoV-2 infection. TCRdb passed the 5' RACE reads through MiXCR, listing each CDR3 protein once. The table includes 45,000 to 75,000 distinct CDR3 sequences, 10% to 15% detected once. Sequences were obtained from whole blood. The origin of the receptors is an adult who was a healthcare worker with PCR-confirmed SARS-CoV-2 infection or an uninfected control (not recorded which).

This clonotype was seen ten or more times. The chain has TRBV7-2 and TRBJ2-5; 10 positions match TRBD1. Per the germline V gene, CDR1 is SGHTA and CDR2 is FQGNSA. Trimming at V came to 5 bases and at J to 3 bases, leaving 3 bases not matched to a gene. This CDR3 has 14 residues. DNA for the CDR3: TGTGCCAGCAGCCAGGGACAGGGGAAAGAGACCCAGTACTTC. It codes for CASSQGQGKETQYF.

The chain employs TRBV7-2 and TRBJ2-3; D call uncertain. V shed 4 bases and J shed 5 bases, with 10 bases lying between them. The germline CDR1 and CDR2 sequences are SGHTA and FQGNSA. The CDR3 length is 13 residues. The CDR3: CASSSRAVDTQYF. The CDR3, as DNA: TGTGCCAGCAGCTCCCGGGCCGTAGATACGCAGTATTTT.

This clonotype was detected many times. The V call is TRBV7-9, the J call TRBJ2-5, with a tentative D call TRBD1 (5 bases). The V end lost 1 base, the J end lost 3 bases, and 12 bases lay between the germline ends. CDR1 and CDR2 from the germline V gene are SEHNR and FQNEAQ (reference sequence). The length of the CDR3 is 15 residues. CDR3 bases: TGTGCCAGCAGCTTAGTTGGGGCGGCAGAAGAGACCCAGTACTTC. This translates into CASSLVGAAEETQYF. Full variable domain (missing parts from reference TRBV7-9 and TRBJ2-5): DTGVSQNPRHKITKRGQNVTFRCDPISEHNRLYWYRQTLGQGPEFLTYFQNEAQLEKSRLLSDRFSAERPKGSFSTLEIQRTEQGDSAMYLCASSLVGAAEETQYFGPGTRLLVL.

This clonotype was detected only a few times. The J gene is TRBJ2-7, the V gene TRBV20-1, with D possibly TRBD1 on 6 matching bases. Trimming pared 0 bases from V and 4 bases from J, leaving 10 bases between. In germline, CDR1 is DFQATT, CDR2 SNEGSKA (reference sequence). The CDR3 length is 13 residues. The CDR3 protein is CSARDLTGYEQYF. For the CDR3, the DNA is TGCAGTGCTAGAGATCTAACAGGGTACGAGCAGTACTTC.

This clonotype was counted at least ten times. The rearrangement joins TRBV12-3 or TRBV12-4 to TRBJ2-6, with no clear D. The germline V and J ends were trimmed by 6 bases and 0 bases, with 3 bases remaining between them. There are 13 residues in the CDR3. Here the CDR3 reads CASSNSGANVLTF. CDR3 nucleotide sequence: TGTGCCAGCAGCAACTCTGGGGCCAACGTCCTGACTTTC.

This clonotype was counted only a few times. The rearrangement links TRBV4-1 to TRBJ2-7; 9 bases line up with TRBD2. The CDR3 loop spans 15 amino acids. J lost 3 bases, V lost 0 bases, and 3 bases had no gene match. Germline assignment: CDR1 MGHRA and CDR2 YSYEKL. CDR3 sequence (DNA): TGCGCCAGCAGCCAAGAAGGTAGCGGGGGCTACGAGCAGTACTTC. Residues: CASSQEGSGGYEQYF.

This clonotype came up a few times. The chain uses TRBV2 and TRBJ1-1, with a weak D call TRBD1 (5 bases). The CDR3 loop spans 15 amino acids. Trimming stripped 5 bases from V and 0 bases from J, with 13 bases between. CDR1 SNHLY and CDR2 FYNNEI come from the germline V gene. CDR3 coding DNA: TGTGCCAGCAGTTCTCCGACAGCTATGAACACTGAAGCTTTCTTT. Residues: CASSSPTAMNTEAFF.

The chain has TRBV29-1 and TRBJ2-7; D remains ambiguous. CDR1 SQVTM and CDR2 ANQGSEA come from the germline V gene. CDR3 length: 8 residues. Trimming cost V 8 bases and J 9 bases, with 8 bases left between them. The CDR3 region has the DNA TGCAGCCCAAAAGCGCAGTACTTC. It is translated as CSPKAQYF.

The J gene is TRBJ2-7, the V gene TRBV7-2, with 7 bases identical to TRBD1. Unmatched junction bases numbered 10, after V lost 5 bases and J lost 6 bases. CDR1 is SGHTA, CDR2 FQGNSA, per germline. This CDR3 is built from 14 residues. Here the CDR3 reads CASSLQDRTGEQYF. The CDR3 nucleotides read TGTGCCAGCAGCCTCCAGGACAGGACGGGCGAGCAGTACTTC.

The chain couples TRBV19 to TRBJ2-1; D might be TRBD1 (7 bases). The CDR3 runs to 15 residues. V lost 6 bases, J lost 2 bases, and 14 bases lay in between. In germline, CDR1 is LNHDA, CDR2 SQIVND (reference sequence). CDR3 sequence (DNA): TGTGCCAGTAGGGCGGGACAGTTGACCTACAATGAGCAGTTCTTC. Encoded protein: CASRAGQLTYNEQFF.

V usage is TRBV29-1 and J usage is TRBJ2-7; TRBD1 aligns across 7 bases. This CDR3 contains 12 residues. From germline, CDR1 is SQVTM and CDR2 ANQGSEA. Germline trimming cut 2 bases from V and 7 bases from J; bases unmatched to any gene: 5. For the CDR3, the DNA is TGCAGCGTTGAATGGTCCAGGGGGGAGCAGTACTTC. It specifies CSVEWSRGEQYF.

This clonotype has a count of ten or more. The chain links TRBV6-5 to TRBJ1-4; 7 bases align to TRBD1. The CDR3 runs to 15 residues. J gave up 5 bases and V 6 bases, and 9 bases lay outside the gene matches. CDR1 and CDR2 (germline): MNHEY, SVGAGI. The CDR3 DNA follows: TGTGCCAGCAGCCTCCGGACAGGCGAAAATGAAAAACTGTTTTTT. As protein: CASSLRTGENEKLFF.

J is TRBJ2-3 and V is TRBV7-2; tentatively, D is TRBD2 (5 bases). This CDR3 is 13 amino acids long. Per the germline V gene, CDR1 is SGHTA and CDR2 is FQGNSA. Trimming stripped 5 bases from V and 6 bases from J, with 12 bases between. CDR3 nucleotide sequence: TGTGCCAGCAGCCCAAAGAGGGAGGATACGCAGTATTTT. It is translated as CASSPKREDTQYF.

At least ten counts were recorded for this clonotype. The CDR3 spells CSARSYEQYF. In DNA, the CDR3 is TGCAGTGCCCGATCCTACGAGCAGTACTTC. This chain uses TRBV20-1 with TRBJ2-7; D not certain. The CDR3 is 10 residues long. V was shortened by 6 bases and J by 1 base, with 4 bases between the two germline ends. The germline V gene encodes CDR1 DFQATT and CDR2 SNEGSKA (reference sequence).

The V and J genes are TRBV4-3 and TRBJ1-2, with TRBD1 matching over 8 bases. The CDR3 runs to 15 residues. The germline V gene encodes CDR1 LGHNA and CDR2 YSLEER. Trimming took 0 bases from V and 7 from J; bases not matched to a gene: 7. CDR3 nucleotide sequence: TGCGCCAGCAGCCAAGATAAAGCAGGGGGCGGTGGCTACACCTTC. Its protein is CASSQDKAGGGGYTF.

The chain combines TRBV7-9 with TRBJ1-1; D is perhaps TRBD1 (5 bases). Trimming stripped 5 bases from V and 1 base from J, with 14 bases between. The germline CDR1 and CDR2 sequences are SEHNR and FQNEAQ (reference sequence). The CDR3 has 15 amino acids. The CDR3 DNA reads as TGTGCCAGCAGCCGAAGGGGCAGGGAGAACACTGAAGCTTTCTTT. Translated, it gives CASSRRGRENTEAFF.

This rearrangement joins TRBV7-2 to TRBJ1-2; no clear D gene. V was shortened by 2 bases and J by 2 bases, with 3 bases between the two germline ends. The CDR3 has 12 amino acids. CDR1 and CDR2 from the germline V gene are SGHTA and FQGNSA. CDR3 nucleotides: TGTGCCAGCAGCTTAAAGAACTATGGCTACACCTTC. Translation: CASSLKNYGYTF.

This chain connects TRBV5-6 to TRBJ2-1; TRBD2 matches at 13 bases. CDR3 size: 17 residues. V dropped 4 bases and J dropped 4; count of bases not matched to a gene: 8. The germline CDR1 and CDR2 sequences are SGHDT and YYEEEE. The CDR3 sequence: CASSRGTSGTLYNEQFF. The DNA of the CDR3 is TGTGCCAGCAGCCGCGGGACTAGCGGGACCCTATACAATGAGCAGTTCTTC.

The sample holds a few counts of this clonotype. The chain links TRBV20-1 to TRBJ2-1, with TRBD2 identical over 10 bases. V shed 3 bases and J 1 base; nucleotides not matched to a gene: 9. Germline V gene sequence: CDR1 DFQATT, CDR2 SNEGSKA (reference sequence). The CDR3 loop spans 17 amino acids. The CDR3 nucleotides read TGCAGTGCTAGTGCTAGCGGGAGAGTAGGGTCCTACAATGAGCAGTTCTTC. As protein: CSASASGRVGSYNEQFF.

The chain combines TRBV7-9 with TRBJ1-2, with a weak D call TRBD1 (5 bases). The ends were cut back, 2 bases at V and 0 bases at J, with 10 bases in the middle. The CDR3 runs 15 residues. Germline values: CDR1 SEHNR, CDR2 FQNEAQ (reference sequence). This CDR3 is CASSLSETANYGYTF. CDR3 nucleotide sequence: TGTGCCAGCAGCTTATCGGAGACAGCTAACTATGGCTACACCTTC. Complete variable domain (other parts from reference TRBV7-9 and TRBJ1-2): DTGVSQNPRHKITKRGQNVTFRCDPISEHNRLYWYRQTLGQGPEFLTYFQNEAQLEKSRLLSDRFSAERPKGSFSTLEIQRTEQGDSAMYLCASSLSETANYGYTFGSGTRLTVV.

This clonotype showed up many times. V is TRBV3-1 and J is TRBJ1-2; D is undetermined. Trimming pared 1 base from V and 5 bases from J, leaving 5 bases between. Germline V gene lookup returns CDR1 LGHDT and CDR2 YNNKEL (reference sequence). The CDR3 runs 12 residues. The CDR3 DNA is TGTGCCAGCAGCCAAGGGCAGTATGGCTACACCTTC. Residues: CASSQGQYGYTF.

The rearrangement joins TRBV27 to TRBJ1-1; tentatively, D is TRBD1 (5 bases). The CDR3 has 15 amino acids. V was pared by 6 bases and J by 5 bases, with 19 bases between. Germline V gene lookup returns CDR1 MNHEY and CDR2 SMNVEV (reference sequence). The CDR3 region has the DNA TGTGCCAGCAGAATATTCGCGGGGACGAGGACTGAAGCTTTCTTT. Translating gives CASRIFAGTRTEAFF.

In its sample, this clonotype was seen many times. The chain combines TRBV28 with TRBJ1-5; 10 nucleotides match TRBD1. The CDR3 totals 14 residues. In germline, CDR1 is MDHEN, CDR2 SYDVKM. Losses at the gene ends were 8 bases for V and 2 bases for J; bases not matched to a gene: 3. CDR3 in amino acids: CASSTGGRNQPQHF. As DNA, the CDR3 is TGTGCCAGCTCGACAGGGGGCCGCAATCAGCCCCAGCATTTT.

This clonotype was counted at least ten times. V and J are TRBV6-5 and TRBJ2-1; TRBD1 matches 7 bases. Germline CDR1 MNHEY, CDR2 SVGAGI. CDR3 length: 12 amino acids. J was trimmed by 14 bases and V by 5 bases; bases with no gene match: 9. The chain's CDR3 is CASSPNRGLEFF. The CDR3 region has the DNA TGTGCCAGCAGTCCGAACAGGGGTTTGGAGTTCTTC.

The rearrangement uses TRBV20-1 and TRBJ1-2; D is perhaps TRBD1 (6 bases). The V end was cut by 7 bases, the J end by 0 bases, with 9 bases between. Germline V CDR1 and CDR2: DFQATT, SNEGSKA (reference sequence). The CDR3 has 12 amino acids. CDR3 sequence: CSVQGTNYGYTF. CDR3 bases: TGCAGTGTTCAGGGGACTAACTATGGCTACACCTTC.

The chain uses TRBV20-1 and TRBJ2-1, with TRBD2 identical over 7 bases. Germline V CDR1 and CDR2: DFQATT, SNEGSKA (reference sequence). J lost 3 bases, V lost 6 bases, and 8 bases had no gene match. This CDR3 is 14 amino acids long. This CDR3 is CSAAGTTYYNEQFF. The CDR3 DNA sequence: TGCAGTGCCGCCGGGACTACCTACTACAATGAGCAGTTCTTC.

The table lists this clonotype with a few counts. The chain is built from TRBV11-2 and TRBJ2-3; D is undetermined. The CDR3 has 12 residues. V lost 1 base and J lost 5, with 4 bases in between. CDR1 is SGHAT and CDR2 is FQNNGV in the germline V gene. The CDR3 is CASSLGLDTQYF. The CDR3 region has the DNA TGTGCCAGCAGCTTAGGGTTAGATACGCAGTATTTT.

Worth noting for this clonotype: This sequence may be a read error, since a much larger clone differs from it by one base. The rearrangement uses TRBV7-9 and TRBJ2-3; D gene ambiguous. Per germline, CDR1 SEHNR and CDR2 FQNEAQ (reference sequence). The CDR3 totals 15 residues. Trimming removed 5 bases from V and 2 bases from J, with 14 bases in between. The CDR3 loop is CASSPTWANTDTQYF. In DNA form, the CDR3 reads TGTGCCAGCAGCCCGACATGGGCAAACACAGATACGCAGTATTTT. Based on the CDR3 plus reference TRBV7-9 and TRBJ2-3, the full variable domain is DTGVSQNPRHKITKRGQNVTFRCDPISEHNRLYWYRQTLGQGPEFLTYFQNEAQLEKSRLLSDRFSAERPKGSFSTLEIQRTEQGDSAMYLCASSPTWANTDTQYFGPGTRLTVL.

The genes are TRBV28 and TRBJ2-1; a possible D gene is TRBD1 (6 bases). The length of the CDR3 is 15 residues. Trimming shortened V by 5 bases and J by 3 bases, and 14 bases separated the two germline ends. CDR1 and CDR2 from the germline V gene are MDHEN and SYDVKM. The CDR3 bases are TGTGCCAGCAGTCCAGGGGTGTTTAGCTACAATGAGCAGTTCTTC. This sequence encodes CASSPGVFSYNEQFF.

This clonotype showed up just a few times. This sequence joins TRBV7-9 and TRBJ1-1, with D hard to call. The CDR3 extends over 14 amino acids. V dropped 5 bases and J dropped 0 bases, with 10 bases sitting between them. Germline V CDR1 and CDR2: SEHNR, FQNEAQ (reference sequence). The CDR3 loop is CASSPAYMNTEAFF. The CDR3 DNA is TGTGCCAGCAGCCCCGCTTACATGAACACTGAAGCTTTCTTT.

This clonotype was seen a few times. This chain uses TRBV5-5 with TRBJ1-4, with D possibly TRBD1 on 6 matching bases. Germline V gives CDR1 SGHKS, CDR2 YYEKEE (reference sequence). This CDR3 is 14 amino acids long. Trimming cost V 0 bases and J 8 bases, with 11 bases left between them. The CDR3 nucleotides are TGTGCCAGCAGCTTGGGCCAGACAGGCGAAAAACTGTTTTTT. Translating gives CASSLGQTGEKLFF.

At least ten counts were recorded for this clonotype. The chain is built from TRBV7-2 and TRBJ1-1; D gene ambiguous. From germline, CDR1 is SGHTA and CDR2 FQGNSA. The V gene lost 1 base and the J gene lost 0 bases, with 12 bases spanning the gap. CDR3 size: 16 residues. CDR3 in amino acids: CASSLVLGSMNTEAFF. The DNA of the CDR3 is TGTGCCAGCAGCTTAGTTCTGGGCTCGATGAACACTGAAGCTTTCTTT.